This T cell receptor (beta chain) comes out of a study of CD8 T cells in Susac syndrome. This clonotype was seen once. Reverse transcription of roughly 0.45 to 1 ug RNA used random hexamers. TCRdb re-derived calls from the immunoSEQ multiplex PCR reads in MiXCR, one entry per CDR3 protein. The sample has around 80,000 distinct CDR3 sequences, 75% to 95% seen once. The CDR3 runs to 13 residues. The V gene's germline CDR1 is SGHAT and CDR2 FQNNGV. The V gene lost 8 bases and the J gene lost 5 bases, with 14 bases spanning the gap. The clonotype originates from a human donor with multiple sclerosis. The material sequenced was CD8+ T cells from PBMCs. J is TRBJ2-3 and V is TRBV11-2, with D perhaps matching TRBD2 (6 bases). The DNA of the CDR3 is TGTGCCAGCCTGCTATCGGGGGAAGATACGCAGTATTTT. This translates into CASLLSGEDTQYF. Looking up the rest from reference TRBV11-2 and TRBJ2-3 gives the full variable domain: EAGVAQSPRYKIIEKRQSVAFWCNPISGHATLYWYQQILGQGPKLLIQFQNNGVVDDSQLPKDRFSAERLKGVDSTLKIQPAKLEDSAVYLCASLLSGEDTQYFGPGTRLTVL.